This T cell receptor (beta chain) was identified in a study of CD8 T cells in Susac syndrome. General observations from the study: In TEMRA cells and active patients, CD8+ clonal expansion in Susac reached its peak.

CDR3 length equals 13 residues. CDR1 is SQVTM and CDR2 is ANQGSEA in the germline V gene. Trimming removed 4 bases at V and 1 base at J, with 10 bases between. Random-hexamer reverse transcription was applied to roughly 0.5 to 1 ug RNA. TCRdb processed the immunoSEQ multiplex PCR reads anew with MiXCR; each CDR3 protein has one entry. This sample has around 69,000 distinct CDR3 sequences; roughly 92% occur once, and the top ten carry more than 0.4%. Details on this clonotype: Its antigen is currently unknown.

The gene calls are TRBV29-1 and TRBJ1-1, with a tentative D call TRBD1 (6 bases). The sequenced material came from CD8+ T cells from PBMCs. The source is a human donor with Susac syndrome. The CDR3: CSVARDTNTEAFF. CDR3 coding DNA: TGCAGCGTTGCCCGGGACACGAACACTGAAGCTTTCTTT.